Described below is a single TCR beta chain sequence and its context. In this sample, this clonotype turned up many times. Its binding antigen is unknown. No much larger clone exists at a distance of one base, and base qualities are not known. This sample stems from a study of T cells in AML relapse after transplant (dated by TCRdb to between 2017 and 2020). With regard to the full study: The remission controls were clinically matched patients who stayed in long-term complete remission and had more than 3 years of follow-up. Bone marrow collected about 1 year after HSCT from patients who maintained complete remission served as the remission samples. In patients given allogeneic HSCT for myeloid malignancy, this retrospective study looked at bone marrow T cells, examining both their TCR repertoires and their inhibitory receptor expression.

What the research found in general, with its limitations: TCR repertoire comparisons rested on very few samples, with only a few individuals per group for unsorted bone marrow.

Library preparation employed PCR. TCR alpha and beta chains were amplified from RNA with a modified RACE PCR protocol rather than multiplex PCR. Libraries were sequenced on an Illumina MiSeq, and raw reads were demultiplexed according to sample-specific barcode combinations. From the authors' description of their analysis: MiXCR software was used to identify TCR clonotypes from the sequencing reads. TCRdb reprocessed the public reads (quality trimming at Q25 with fastp, clone calling with MiXCR) and kept in-frame beta chains. Rows are combined by CDR3 protein, so each entry shows the most common genes and DNA. The V and J calls and clone size come from TCRdb's table, not from the authors' own analysis. The sample includes thousands of distinct CDR3 sequences, with roughly 10% observed a single time. Clones ranked in the top ten supply roughly 30% of the sample. The TCR comes from a human donor who had a stem cell transplant for acute myeloid leukemia. Following a transplant, a fraction of the T cells may be traceable to the graft donor. This specimen consisted of bone marrow, either the whole sample or a sorted T cell fraction (not recorded which), obtained in complete remission.

The CDR3 in this case is CASSYSGSEAFF. In nucleotides, the sequence is TGTGCCAGCAGTTACTCGGGGTCTGAAGCTTTCTTT. The chain links TRBV6-5 with TRBJ1-1; the D gene remains uncertain. The CDR3 covers 12 residues, taking in both the cysteine and the phenylalanine. The read is trimmed to its CDR3 DNA, 36 bases read in frame from base 1. V sheds 0 bases and J sheds 6 bases, leaving 5 bases between their ends. The germline V gene specifies MNHEY as CDR1 and SVGAGI as CDR2.